This TCR beta chain was documented in a study of CD8+ T cells in alopecia areata. Study conclusions and caveats: For lesional scalp, especially alopecia totalis/universalis, clonality was higher than in normal scalp. With patients, TCR sharing proved less clear than in mice, a difference possibly related to HLA.

Extraction and reverse transcription of RNA yielded cDNA as the sequencing template. Using immunoSEQ multiplex PCR, the repertoire was profiled, and TCRdb retains in-frame clones only, with some absent. Counted here are around 210,000 clones, 64% occurring once; the ten biggest clones make up 4.2%. With regard to this clone: What it binds is unknown.

The CDR3 extends over 17 amino acids. V was trimmed by 0 bases and J by 2 bases, leaving 15 bases between them. Germline CDR1 is LGHNA and CDR2 is YNFKEQ. Treatment here: oral pan-JAK inhibitor, 5-10 mg twice daily. Collection of lesional scalp punch biopsies and peripheral blood was performed in alopecia areata patients. T lymphocytes (CD4+ and CD8+) were sorted from PBMCs. The chain has TRBV4-2 and TRBJ2-3; D might be TRBD1 (6 bases). This clonotype originated in a human donor with alopecia areata. Sequences were derived from CD4+ T cells sorted from blood, sampled at week 4, from a patient treated with tofacitinib. CDR3 region: CASSQDRGGENTDTQYF. CDR3 in DNA: TGTGCCAGCAGCCAAGACAGGGGCGGTGAGAACACAGATACGCAGTATTTT.